The 29 T cell receptor beta chains given below trace back to one sample, sequenced in a study of somatic mutations in cytotoxic T cells in rheumatoid arthritis. Clones were read by immunoSEQ multiplex PCR, and TCRdb kept only the in-frame ones, dropping some. The sample holds 20,000 or so clones; over 75% are singletons and the top ten take roughly a tenth. Sequencing input: CD8+ T cells sorted from blood. These TCRs come from a woman aged 45-65 years in good health.

This chain connects TRBV19 to TRBJ2-3; 10 bases align to TRBD1. The CDR3 runs to 16 residues. CDR1 and CDR2 from the germline V gene are LNHDA and SQIVND (reference sequence). After removal of 5 bases from V and 6 bases from J, the junction contained 11 bases not matched to a gene. CDR3 region: CASSSAGTGVYDTQYF. CDR3 DNA sequence: TGTGCCAGTAGTTCCGCCGGGACAGGGGTATATGATACGCAGTATTTT. Filled out from reference TRBV19 and TRBJ2-3, the complete variable domain reads DGGITQSPKYLFRKEGQNVTLSCEQNLNHDAMYWYRQDPGQGLRLIYYSQIVNDFQKGDIAEGYSVSREKKESFPLTVTSAQKNPTAFYLCASSSAGTGVYDTQYFGPGTRLTVL.

This clone was detected once. The chain employs TRBV27 and TRBJ2-3, with D tentatively TRBD1 (6 bases). Trimming removed 6 bases from V and 0 bases from J, with 13 bases in between. Germline V gene data show CDR1 as MNHEY and CDR2 as SMNVEV (reference sequence). This CDR3 spans 15 amino acids. The CDR3 reads CASSSTGLSTDTQYF. The CDR3 coding sequence is TGTGCCAGCAGCTCTACAGGGTTAAGCACAGATACGCAGTATTTT.

The chain combines TRBV6-1 with TRBJ2-1; D is possibly TRBD2 (7 bases). Trimming pared 9 bases from V and 4 bases from J, leaving 13 bases between. This CDR3 is 13 amino acids long. CDR1 and CDR2 (germline): MNHNS, SASEGT. The CDR3 spells CASGGAAYNEQFF. Written as DNA, the CDR3 is TGTGCCAGTGGGGGGGCTGCATACAATGAGCAGTTCTTC.

This rearrangement joins TRBV6-5 to TRBJ2-2; 10 nucleotides align to TRBD2. The CDR3 sequence is 16 residues long. Losses at the gene ends were 2 bases for V and 7 bases for J; bases not matched to a gene: 7. Germline assignment: CDR1 MNHEY and CDR2 SVGAGI. CDR3 protein: CASSYALAGASGELFF. The CDR3 DNA reads as TGTGCCAGCAGTTACGCCCTAGCGGGAGCGAGCGGGGAGCTGTTTTTT.

The J gene is TRBJ2-7, the V gene TRBV19; TRBD2 aligns across 11 bases. CDR1 and CDR2 (germline): LNHDA, SQIVND (reference sequence). This CDR3 has 15 amino acids. J was trimmed by 2 bases and V by 4 bases; bases with no gene match: 4. The CDR3 sequence is CASSSLAGGTYEQYF. The CDR3 coding sequence is TGTGCCAGTAGTAGCTTAGCGGGAGGGACCTACGAGCAGTACTTC.

The rearrangement uses TRBV19 and TRBJ1-3; no definite D call. Trimming left V 2 bases short and J 0 bases short, with 8 bases between. The CDR3 has 15 amino acids. Germline loops: CDR1 LNHDA, CDR2 SQIVND (reference sequence). The DNA of the CDR3 is TGTGCCAGTAGTATAACCCTGAGCTCTGGAAACACCATATATTTT. Its protein product is CASSITLSSGNTIYF.

The V call is TRBV19, the J call TRBJ2-7; TRBD1 agrees at 11 bases. The CDR3 spans 14 residues. The germline CDR1 and CDR2 sequences are LNHDA and SQIVND (reference sequence). With 6 bases clipped from V and 3 bases from J, the junction kept 4 bases outside the gene matches. CDR3 DNA: TGTGCCAGTAGCCCCGGGACAGGGGGCTACGAGCAGTACTTC. The encoded protein is CASSPGTGGYEQYF.

The V and J genes are TRBV21-1 and TRBJ1-3; the D call in the table, TRBD1, was not verified against the DNA. TRBV21-1 has pseudogene status. CDR3 length equals 13 residues. The CDR3 nucleotides read TGTGCCAGCAGCCCCAGTGGTGGAAACACCATATATTTT. This encodes CASSPSGGNTIYF.

This chain joins TRBV18 and TRBJ2-7; unclear D gene. CDR3 length equals 16 residues. CDR1 is KGHSH and CDR2 is LQKENI in the germline V gene. The V gene lost 2 bases and the J gene lost 0 bases, with 14 bases spanning the gap. Here the CDR3 reads CASSPEPAGSSYEQYF. The CDR3 DNA reads as TGTGCCAGCTCACCAGAGCCCGCCGGTAGCTCCTACGAGCAGTACTTC.

The chain carries TRBV11-2 and TRBJ2-7; D might be TRBD1 (6 bases). Germline loops: CDR1 SGHAT, CDR2 FQNNGV. This CDR3 region has 15 residues. V was pared by 1 base and J by 3 bases, with 13 bases between. Here the CDR3 DNA reads TGTGCCAGCAGCTTAGGCTCCGGACAGCTCTACGAGCAGTACTTC. It translates to CASSLGSGQLYEQYF.

By frequency in the sample, this clone is medium-sized (0.01 to 0.1%). V usage is TRBV7-7 and J usage is TRBJ2-1; 8 positions match TRBD2. The germline gives CDR1 SSHAT, CDR2 FNYEAQ (reference sequence). The CDR3 contains 15 residues. Unmatched junction bases numbered 5, after V lost 5 bases and J lost 2 bases. This CDR3 reads CASSQGLDAYNEQFF. As DNA, the CDR3 is TGTGCCAGCAGCCAGGGACTAGATGCCTACAATGAGCAGTTCTTC.

This clone has just one count. The chain employs TRBV29-1 and TRBJ2-7; 10 nucleotides agree with TRBD1. The CDR3 is made up of 14 amino acids. V lost 3 bases to trimming and J lost 2 bases; unmatched junction nucleotides: 4. Germline V gives CDR1 SQVTM, CDR2 ANQGSEA. The CDR3 loop is CSVDLGQGAYEQYF. DNA of the CDR3: TGCAGCGTTGATCTAGGACAGGGGGCCTACGAGCAGTACTTC.

This clone came up once. The V gene is TRBV9, the J gene TRBJ2-1; no definite D call. V lost 4 bases and J 0 bases, leaving 17 bases between the germline ends. The CDR3 sequence is 17 residues long. Germline V gene lookup returns CDR1 SGDLS and CDR2 YYNGEE. This CDR3 is CASSPRGNAPSYNEQFF. The DNA for the CDR3 is TGTGCCAGCAGCCCGAGAGGTAATGCCCCCTCCTACAATGAGCAGTTCTTC.

The chain recombines TRBV6-1 with TRBJ2-7; D is possibly TRBD2 (5 bases). The CDR3 covers 13 residues. Trimming took off 5 bases at V and 2 bases at J, with 10 bases between the two ends. From germline, CDR1 is MNHNS and CDR2 SASEGT. This CDR3 reads CASSIARTYEQYF. The CDR3 bases are TGTGCCAGCAGTATAGCGAGAACCTACGAGCAGTACTTC.

This chain uses TRBV21-1 with TRBJ2-7; TRBD2 is the table's D call, not checked against the DNA. TRBV21-1 is a recognized pseudogene. The CDR3 runs to 12 residues. CDR3 region: CESFRGGYEQYF. The CDR3 DNA sequence: TGTGAAAGCTTCCGGGGGGGTTACGAGCAGTACTTC.

This clone was seen only a few times. The chain carries TRBV4-1 and TRBJ1-2, with D uncertain. This CDR3 has 15 amino acids. The V gene lost 0 bases and the J gene lost 7 bases, with 15 bases spanning the gap. Per germline, CDR1 MGHRA and CDR2 YSYEKL. CDR3 nucleotides: TGCGCCAGCAGCCAAGAAGGTCAACAGTGGGGTGGCTACACCTTC. Protein product: CASSQEGQQWGGYTF.

The chain recombines TRBV28 with TRBJ1-3; D may be TRBD1 (5 bases). Germline V gives CDR1 MDHEN, CDR2 SYDVKM. Trimming took 3 bases from V and 1 from J, leaving 7 bases between them. The CDR3 sequence is 14 residues long. The CDR3 region has the DNA TGTGCCAGCAGTTTTGGGGGTTCTGGAAACACCATATATTTT. Protein: CASSFGGSGNTIYF.

V usage is TRBV2 and J usage is TRBJ1-3; no clear D gene. V lost 3 bases to trimming and J lost 8 bases, with 20 bases between them. CDR1 is SNHLY and CDR2 is FYNNEI in the germline V gene. The CDR3 runs 16 residues. The CDR3 spells CASSELGGTGPHTIYF. The CDR3 DNA follows: TGTGCCAGCAGTGAGTTAGGAGGAACCGGCCCACACACCATATATTTT.

The gene calls are TRBV4-1 and TRBJ1-1, with 7 bases aligning to TRBD1. CDR1 and CDR2 (germline): MGHRA, YSYEKL. V was pared by 5 bases and J by 1 base, with 4 bases of the junction left unmatched. The CDR3 runs to 14 residues. CDR3 coding DNA: TGCGCCAGCAGCTTCAGGGGGGGGAACACTGAAGCTTTCTTT. Protein sequence: CASSFRGGNTEAFF.

This clone ranks as medium-sized. V usage is TRBV19 and J usage is TRBJ2-7; D uncertain. The CDR3 spans 14 residues. CDR1 is LNHDA, CDR2 SQIVND, per germline (reference sequence). The V end was cut by 3 bases, the J end by 3 bases, with 12 bases between. CDR3 sequence (DNA): TGTGCCAGTAGTATGGGCGGAGTGAACTACGAGCAGTACTTC. It yields the protein CASSMGGVNYEQYF. Variable domain in full (rest from reference TRBV19 and TRBJ2-7): DGGITQSPKYLFRKEGQNVTLSCEQNLNHDAMYWYRQDPGQGLRLIYYSQIVNDFQKGDIAEGYSVSREKKESFPLTVTSAQKNPTAFYLCASSMGGVNYEQYFGPGTRLTVT.

The rearrangement links TRBV6-1 to TRBJ2-5; no firm D call. CDR3 size: 12 residues. Germline-derived CDR1 and CDR2 are MNHNS and SASEGT. V lost 3 bases and J lost 2, with 4 bases in between. The CDR3 reads CASSDSQETQYF. Here the CDR3 DNA reads TGTGCCAGCAGTGACAGTCAAGAGACCCAGTACTTC.

The CDR3 DNA reads TGTGCCAGCAGCTTAGCGGGGGAGGTGGGGAAGCAGTACTTC. Amino acid sequence: CASSLAGEVGKQYF. The rearrangement links TRBV7-9 to TRBJ2-7; maybe TRBD2 (6 bases). Per the germline V gene, CDR1 is SEHNR and CDR2 is FQNEAQ (reference sequence). V lost 0 bases and J 8 bases, leaving 14 bases between the germline ends. This CDR3 has 14 amino acids.

This clone was observed once. V usage is TRBV30 and J usage is TRBJ2-3; 13 bases align to TRBD2. The CDR3 is 20 amino acids. V lost 1 base, J lost 0 bases, and 13 bases stayed unmatched. The germline V gene has CDR1 GTSNPN and CDR2 SVGIG (reference sequence). CDR3 amino acids: CAWSERLAGGGSLSTDTQYF. CDR3 nucleotide sequence: TGTGCCTGGAGTGAACGACTAGCGGGAGGAGGTTCTCTGAGCACAGATACGCAGTATTTT.

The chain recombines TRBV11-1 with TRBJ2-1; no clear D. This CDR3 contains 13 residues. Germline lookup yields CDR1 SGHAT and CDR2 FQDESV (reference sequence). Trimming shortened V by 3 bases and J by 10 bases, and 13 bases separated the two germline ends. The CDR3 reads CASSFRAAREQFF. CDR3 sequence (DNA): TGTGCCAGCAGCTTTCGGGCCGCTCGCGAGCAGTTCTTC.

This rearrangement joins TRBV19 to TRBJ2-7, with D possibly being TRBD1 (5 bases). CDR3 length: 15 amino acids. With 0 bases removed from V and 3 bases from J, the gap between germline ends came to 12 bases. Germline V gives CDR1 LNHDA, CDR2 SQIVND (reference sequence). The CDR3 bases are TGTGCCAGTAGTATAGATCCCGACAGACTCTACGAGCAGTACTTC. Translated: CASSIDPDRLYEQYF. The whole variable domain, filled in from reference TRBV19 and TRBJ2-7, reads DGGITQSPKYLFRKEGQNVTLSCEQNLNHDAMYWYRQDPGQGLRLIYYSQIVNDFQKGDIAEGYSVSREKKESFPLTVTSAQKNPTAFYLCASSIDPDRLYEQYFGPGTRLTVT.

The rearrangement joins TRBV27 to TRBJ1-1, with D tentatively TRBD1 (6 bases). The germline CDR1 and CDR2 sequences are MNHEY and SMNVEV (reference sequence). This CDR3 has 14 residues. V lost 2 bases and J lost 1, with 8 bases in between. The chain's CDR3 is CASSLRGGNTEAFF. CDR3 nucleotides: TGTGCCAGCAGTTTACGAGGGGGGAACACTGAAGCTTTCTTT.

This chain links TRBV9 with TRBJ1-5; D call uncertain. Germline V CDR1 and CDR2: SGDLS, YYNGEE. CDR3 length: 13 residues. The V end lost 2 bases, the J end lost 3 bases, and 6 bases lay between the germline ends. The CDR3, as DNA: TGTGCCAGCAGCGTTAGTTCCAATCAGCCCCAGCATTTT. It translates to CASSVSSNQPQHF.

The rearrangement links TRBV6-1 to TRBJ1-2; weak D call: TRBD1 (5 bases). Germline CDR1 and CDR2: MNHNS and SASEGT. This CDR3 comprises 17 residues. V lost 3 bases and J lost 8, with 25 bases in between. The CDR3: CASSEWDLGENTGGYTF. In DNA form, the CDR3 reads TGTGCCAGCAGTGAGTGGGACCTGGGGGAGAATACAGGCGGCTACACCTTC.

About this clone itself: At one boundary the junction diverges from the germline segment, which might be a read error. This chain links TRBV4-1 with TRBJ1-2, with D uncertain. The germline V gene has CDR1 MGHRA and CDR2 YSYEKL. The CDR3 is made up of 16 amino acids. The CDR3 DNA is TGCGCCAGCAGCCAAGATAAAATGGTCTCCCACTATGGCTACATCTTC. Encoded protein: CASSQDKMVSHYGYIF.